The sequence of this T cell receptor (beta chain) was determined in a study of cytomegalovirus exposure and HLA in healthy donors. Trimming at V came to 4 bases and at J to 3 bases, leaving 11 bases not matched to a gene. Per the germline V gene, CDR1 is SGDLS and CDR2 is YYNGEE. CDR3 size: 16 residues. Study results and limitations: Excluded were some V segments that proved indistinguishable, including TRBV6-2 and TRBV6-3. Per a prior analysis, the majority of TCR beta V segments were productive roughly 90% or roughly 30% of the time. The study flagged approximately 180 TCR beta chains as cytomegalovirus-associated.

This clone has more than one count but fewer than ten. Its matching antigen is unknown. 60 Vbeta and 13 Jbeta primers were used in PCR. Clones were sequenced by immunoSEQ multiplex PCR, and TCRdb holds only the in-frame ones, with some missing. The table has around 76,000 clones, approximately 70% seen once. This sequence was found in a woman between 50 and 59 years old in good health and CMV-seropositive. Specimen: PBMCs. J is TRBJ2-7 and V is TRBV9; TRBD2 matches 9 bases. The CDR3 bases are TGTGCCAGCAGCTTAGAGGGTAGCGGGAGAATCTACGAGCAGTACTTC. It encodes CASSLEGSGRIYEQYF.